This T cell receptor beta chain appears in the sequencing data of a study of cytomegalovirus exposure and HLA in healthy donors. Findings of the study overall: When presence/absence was analysed, sequencing depth was taken to be roughly uniform across donors. Associated with cytomegalovirus, according to the listing, were some 180 TCR beta chains.

Primers: 60 Vbeta forward and 13 Jbeta reverse. As handled by the study authors: Later, about 80 million unique TCR beta chains were counted in an analysis, and roughly 11 million of them were shared. Clones were read by immunoSEQ multiplex PCR, and TCRdb kept only the in-frame ones, dropping some. V and J calls plus clone size are reproduced from that table; the DNA served to infer D and trimming. The table includes some 150,000 clones, roughly 84% detected once. With regard to this clone: Its specificity is unknown.

The sequencing input was PBMCs. The receptor's source is a male donor in good health and CMV-seronegative.

The CDR3 reads CASSLSVSNTGELFF. The DNA for the CDR3 is TGTGCCAGCAGCTTAAGCGTTTCTAACACCGGGGAGCTGTTTTTT. The chain links TRBV11-3 to TRBJ2-2; D not resolved. Germline V gives CDR1 SGHNT, CDR2 YENEEA. CDR3 size: 15 residues. Trimming took off 2 bases at V and 2 bases at J, with 9 bases between the two ends.